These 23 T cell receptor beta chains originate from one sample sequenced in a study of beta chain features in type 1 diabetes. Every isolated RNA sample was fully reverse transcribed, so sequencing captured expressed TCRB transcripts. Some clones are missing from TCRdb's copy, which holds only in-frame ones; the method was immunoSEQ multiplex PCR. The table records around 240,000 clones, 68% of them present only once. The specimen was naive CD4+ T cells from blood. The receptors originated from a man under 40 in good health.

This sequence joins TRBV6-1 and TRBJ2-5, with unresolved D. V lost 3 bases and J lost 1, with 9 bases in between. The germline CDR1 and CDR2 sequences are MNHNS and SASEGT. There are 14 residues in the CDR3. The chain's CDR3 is CASSEQKPQETQYF. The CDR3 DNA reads TGTGCCAGCAGTGAGCAAAAACCCCAAGAGACCCAGTACTTC.

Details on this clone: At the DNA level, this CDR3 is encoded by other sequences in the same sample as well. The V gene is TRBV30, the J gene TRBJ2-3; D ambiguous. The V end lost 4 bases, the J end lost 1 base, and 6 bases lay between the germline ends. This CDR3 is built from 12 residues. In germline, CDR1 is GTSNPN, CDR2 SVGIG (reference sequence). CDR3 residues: CAWTPGTDTQYF. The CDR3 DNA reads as TGTGCCTGGACCCCTGGCACAGATACGCAGTATTTT. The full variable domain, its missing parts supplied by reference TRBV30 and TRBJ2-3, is SQTIHQWPATLVQPVGSPLSLECTVEGTSNPNLYWYRQAAGRGLQLLFYSVGIGQISSEVPQNLSASRPQDRQFILSSKKLLLSDSGFYLCAWTPGTDTQYFGPGTRLTVL.

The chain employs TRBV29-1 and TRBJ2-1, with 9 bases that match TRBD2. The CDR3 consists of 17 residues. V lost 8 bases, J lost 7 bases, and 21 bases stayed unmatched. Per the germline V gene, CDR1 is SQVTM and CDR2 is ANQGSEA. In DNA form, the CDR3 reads TGCAGCCACGCCGGGACTAGCCCTCCGGGGTATATGAATGAGCAGTTCTTC. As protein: CSHAGTSPPGYMNEQFF.

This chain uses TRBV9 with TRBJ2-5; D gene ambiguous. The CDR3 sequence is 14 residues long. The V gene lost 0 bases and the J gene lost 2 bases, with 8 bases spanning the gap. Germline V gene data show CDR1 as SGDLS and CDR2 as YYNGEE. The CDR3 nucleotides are TGTGCCAGCAGCGTAGGGGTCGGACAAGAGACCCAGTACTTC. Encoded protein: CASSVGVGQETQYF.

The CDR3 nucleotides are TGTGCCAGCTCACCACGTCAAGAAGGGGACATTCAGTACTTC. Translating gives CASSPRQEGDIQYF. The V gene is TRBV18, the J gene TRBJ2-4; a weak D match, TRBD1 (5 bases). Germline-derived CDR1 and CDR2 are KGHSH and LQKENI. The CDR3 has 14 amino acids. V gave up 1 base and J gave up 8 bases, with 12 bases separating them.

The CDR3 loop reads CASSPLLDSGANVLTF. The CDR3 DNA follows: TGCGCCAGCAGCCCACTACTGGACTCCGGGGCCAACGTCCTGACTTTC. The genes are TRBV5-1 and TRBJ2-6; a weak D match, TRBD2 (5 bases). Germline V lookup: CDR1 SGHRS, CDR2 YFSETQ. The CDR3 runs 16 residues. Trimming removed 4 bases from V and 4 bases from J, with 15 bases in between.

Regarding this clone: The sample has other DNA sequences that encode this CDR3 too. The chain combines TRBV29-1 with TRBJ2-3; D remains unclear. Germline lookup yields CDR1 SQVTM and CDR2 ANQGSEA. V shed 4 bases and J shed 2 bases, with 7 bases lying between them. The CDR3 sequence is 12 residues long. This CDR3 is CSVVGPTDTQYF. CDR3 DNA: TGCAGCGTTGTGGGTCCCACAGATACGCAGTATTTT.

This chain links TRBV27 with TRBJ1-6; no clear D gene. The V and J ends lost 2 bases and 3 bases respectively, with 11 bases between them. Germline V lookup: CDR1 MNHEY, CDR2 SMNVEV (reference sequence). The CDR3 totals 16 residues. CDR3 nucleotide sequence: TGTGCCAGCAGTTTAAGTTTCAGACTCTATAATTCACCCCTCCACTTT. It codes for CASSLSFRLYNSPLHF.

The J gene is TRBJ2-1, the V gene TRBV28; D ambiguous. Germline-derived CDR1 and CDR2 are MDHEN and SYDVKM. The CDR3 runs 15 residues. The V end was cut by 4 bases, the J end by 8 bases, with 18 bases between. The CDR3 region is CASSYPSTGRDEQFF. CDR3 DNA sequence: TGTGCCAGCAGTTACCCCTCGACTGGTCGCGATGAGCAGTTCTTC.

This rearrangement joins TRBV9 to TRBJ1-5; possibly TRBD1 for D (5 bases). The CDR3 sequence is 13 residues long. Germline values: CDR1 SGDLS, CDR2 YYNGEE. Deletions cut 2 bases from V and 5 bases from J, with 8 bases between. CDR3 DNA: TGTGCCAGCAGCGTTGGGGCGGATCAGCCCCAGCATTTT. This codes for CASSVGADQPQHF.

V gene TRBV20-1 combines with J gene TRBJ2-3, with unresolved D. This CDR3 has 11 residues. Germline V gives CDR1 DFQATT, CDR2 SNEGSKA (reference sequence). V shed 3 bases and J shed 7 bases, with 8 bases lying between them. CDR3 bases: TGCAGTGCTAGCGGAGAGCATACGCAGTATTTT. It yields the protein CSASGEHTQYF.

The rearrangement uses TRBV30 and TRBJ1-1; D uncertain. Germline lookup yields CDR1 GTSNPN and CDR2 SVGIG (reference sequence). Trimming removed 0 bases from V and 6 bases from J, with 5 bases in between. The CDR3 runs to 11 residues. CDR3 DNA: TGTGCCTGGAGTGTCGAGGCTGAAGCTTTCTTT. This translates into CAWSVEAEAFF.

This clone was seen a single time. This CDR3 reads CAISPRQGSETQYF. The DNA for the CDR3 is TGTGCCATCAGTCCTCGACAGGGATCAGAGACCCAGTACTTC. This sequence joins TRBV10-3 and TRBJ2-5; TRBD1 aligns across 7 bases. V dropped 5 bases and J dropped 4; count of bases not matched to a gene: 7. Germline values: CDR1 ENHRY, CDR2 SYGVKD. This CDR3 has 14 amino acids.

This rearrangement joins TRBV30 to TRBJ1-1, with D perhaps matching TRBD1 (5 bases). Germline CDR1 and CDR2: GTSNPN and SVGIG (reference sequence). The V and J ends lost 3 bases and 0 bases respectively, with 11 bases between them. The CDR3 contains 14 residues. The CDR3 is CAWRAGHLNTEAFF. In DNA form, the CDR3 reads TGTGCCTGGAGAGCAGGACACTTGAACACTGAAGCTTTCTTT.

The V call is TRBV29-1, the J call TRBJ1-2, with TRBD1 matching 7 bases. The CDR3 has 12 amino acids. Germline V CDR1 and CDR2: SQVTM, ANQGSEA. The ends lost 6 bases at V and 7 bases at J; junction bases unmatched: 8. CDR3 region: CSVGQREGGYTF. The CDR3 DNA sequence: TGCAGCGTGGGACAGCGGGAAGGTGGCTACACCTTC. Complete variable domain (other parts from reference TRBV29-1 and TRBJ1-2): SAVISQKPSRDICQRGTSLTIQCQVDSQVTMMFWYRQQPGQSLTLIATANQGSEATYESGFVIDKFPISRPNLTFSTLTVSNMSPEDSSIYLCSVGQREGGYTFGSGTRLTVV.

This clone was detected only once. CDR3 DNA sequence: TGTGCCTGGAGTGTAAACCTCGGGGAGACCCAGTACTTC. It specifies CAWSVNLGETQYF. The rearrangement uses TRBV30 and TRBJ2-5; D is undetermined. The CDR3 is made up of 13 amino acids. Germline V gene lookup returns CDR1 GTSNPN and CDR2 SVGIG (reference sequence). Trimming removed 0 bases at V and 5 bases at J, with 10 bases between.

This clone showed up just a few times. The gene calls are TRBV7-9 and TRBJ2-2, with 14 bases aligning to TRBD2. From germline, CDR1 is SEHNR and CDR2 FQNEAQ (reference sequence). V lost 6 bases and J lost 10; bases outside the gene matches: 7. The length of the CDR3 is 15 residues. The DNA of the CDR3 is TGTGCCAGCAGAAGGACTAGCGGGAGGCTCACGGAGCTGTTTTTT. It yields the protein CASRRTSGRLTELFF.

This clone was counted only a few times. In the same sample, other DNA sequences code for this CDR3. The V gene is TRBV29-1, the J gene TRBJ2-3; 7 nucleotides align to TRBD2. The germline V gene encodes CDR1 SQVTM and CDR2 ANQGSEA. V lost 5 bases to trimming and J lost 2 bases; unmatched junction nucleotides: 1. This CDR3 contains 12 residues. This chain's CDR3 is CSVSGTTDTQYF. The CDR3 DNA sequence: TGCAGCGTTAGCGGGACCACAGATACGCAGTATTTT.

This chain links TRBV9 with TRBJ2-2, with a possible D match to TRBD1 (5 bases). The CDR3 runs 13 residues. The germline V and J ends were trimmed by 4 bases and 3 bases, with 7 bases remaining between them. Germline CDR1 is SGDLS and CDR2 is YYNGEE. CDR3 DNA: TGTGCCAGCAGCTTACAGGACACCGGGGAGCTGTTTTTT. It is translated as CASSLQDTGELFF.

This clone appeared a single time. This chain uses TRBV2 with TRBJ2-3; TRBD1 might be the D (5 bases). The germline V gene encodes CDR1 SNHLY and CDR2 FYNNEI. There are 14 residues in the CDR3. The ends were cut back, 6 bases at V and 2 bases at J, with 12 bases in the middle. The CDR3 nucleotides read TGTGCCAGCAGCCTAGGGGCGCTCACAGATACGCAGTATTTT. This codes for CASSLGALTDTQYF.

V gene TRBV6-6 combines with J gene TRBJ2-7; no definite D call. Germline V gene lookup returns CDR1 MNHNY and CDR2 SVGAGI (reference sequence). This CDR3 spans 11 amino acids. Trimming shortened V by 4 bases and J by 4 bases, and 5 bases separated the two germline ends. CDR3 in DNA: TGTGCCAGCAGTTCCGAGTACGAGCAGTACTTC. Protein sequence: CASSSEYEQYF.

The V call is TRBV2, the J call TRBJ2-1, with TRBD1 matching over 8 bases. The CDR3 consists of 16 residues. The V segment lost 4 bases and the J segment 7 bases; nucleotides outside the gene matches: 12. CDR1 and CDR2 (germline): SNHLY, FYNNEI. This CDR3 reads CASSVPETGENNEQFF. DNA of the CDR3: TGTGCCAGCAGTGTACCCGAGACAGGGGAAAATAATGAGCAGTTCTTC.

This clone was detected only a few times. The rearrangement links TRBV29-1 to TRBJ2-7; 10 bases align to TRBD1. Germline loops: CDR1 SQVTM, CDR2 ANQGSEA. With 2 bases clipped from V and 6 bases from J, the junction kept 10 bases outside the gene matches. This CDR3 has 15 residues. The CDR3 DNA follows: TGCAGCGTTGAAATCTTCGGACAGGGGGGTGGCGAGCAGTACTTC. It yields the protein CSVEIFGQGGGEQYF.